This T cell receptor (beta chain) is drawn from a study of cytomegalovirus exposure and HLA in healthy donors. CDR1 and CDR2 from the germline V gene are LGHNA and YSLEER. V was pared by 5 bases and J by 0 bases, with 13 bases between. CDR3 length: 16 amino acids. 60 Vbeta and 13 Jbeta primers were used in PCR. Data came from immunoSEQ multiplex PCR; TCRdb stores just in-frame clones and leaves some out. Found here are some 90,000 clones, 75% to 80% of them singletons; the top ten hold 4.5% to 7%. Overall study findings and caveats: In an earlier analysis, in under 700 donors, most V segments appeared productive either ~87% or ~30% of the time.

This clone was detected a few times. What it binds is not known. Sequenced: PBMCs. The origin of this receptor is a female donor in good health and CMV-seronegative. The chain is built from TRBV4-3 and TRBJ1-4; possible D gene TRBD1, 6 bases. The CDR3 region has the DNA TGCGCCAGCAGCGCACATTCAGGGGCAACTAATGAAAAACTGTTTTTT. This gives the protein CASSAHSGATNEKLFF.